This T cell receptor beta chain was obtained from a study of cytomegalovirus exposure and HLA in healthy donors. As concerns this clone: Its antigen is currently unknown. This same CDR3 is encoded by further DNA sequences in the sample.

V was pared by 5 bases and J by 8 bases, with 7 bases of the junction left unmatched. The CDR3 length is 13 residues. The V gene's germline CDR1 is SEHNR and CDR2 FQNEAQ (reference sequence). Primers for the PCR totalled 60 Vbeta and 13 Jbeta. TCRdb's copy holds only in-frame clones and misses some; the assay was immunoSEQ multiplex PCR. This table holds over 130,000 clones, around 75% found once. Study-wide results and limits: In vitro data verified a few CMV-associated chains as specific for CMV antigens.

The chain couples TRBV7-9 to TRBJ1-2, with 8 bases aligning to TRBD1. Sequenced: PBMCs. The TCR comes from a female donor in good health and CMV-seronegative. Here the CDR3 reads CASSIGQGLGYTF. CDR3 in DNA: TGTGCCAGCAGCATCGGACAGGGACTCGGCTACACCTTC.